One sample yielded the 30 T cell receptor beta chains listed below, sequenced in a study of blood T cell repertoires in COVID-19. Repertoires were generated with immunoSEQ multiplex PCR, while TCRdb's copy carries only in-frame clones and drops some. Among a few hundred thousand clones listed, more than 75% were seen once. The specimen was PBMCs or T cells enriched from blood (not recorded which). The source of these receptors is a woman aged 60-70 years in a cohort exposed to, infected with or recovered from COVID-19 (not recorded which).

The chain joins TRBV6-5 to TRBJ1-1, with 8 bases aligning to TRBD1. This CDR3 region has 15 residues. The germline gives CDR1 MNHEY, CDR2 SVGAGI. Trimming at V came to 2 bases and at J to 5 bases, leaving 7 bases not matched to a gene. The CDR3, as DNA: TGTGCCAGCAGTTACGGAAGGACAGGGTCTACTGAAGCTTTCTTT. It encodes CASSYGRTGSTEAFF.

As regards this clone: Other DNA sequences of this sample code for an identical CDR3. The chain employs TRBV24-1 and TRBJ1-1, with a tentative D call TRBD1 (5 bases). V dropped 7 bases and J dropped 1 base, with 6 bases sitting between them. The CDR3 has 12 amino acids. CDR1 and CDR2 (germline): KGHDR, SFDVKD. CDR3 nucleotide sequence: TGTGCCACCAGCCAGGGGAACACTGAAGCTTTCTTT. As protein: CATSQGNTEAFF.

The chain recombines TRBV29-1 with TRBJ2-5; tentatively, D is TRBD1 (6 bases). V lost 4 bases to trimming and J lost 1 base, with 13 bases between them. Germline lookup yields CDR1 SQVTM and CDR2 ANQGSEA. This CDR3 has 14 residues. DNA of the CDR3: TGCAGCGTTGCGCTCACAGGGCGCCAAGAGACCCAGTACTTC. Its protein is CSVALTGRQETQYF.

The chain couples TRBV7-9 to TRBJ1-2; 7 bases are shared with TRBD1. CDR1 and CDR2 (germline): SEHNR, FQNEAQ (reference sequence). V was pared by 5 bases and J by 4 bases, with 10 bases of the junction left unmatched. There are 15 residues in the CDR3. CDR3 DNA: TGTGCCAGCAGCGTTGGACAGGCTACCGTCTATGGCTACACCTTC. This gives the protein CASSVGQATVYGYTF.

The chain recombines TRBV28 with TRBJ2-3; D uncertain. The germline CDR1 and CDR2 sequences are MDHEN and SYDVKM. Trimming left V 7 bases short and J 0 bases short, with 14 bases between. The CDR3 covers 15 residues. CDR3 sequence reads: CASTPPGLSTDTQYF. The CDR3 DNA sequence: TGTGCCAGCACCCCGCCCGGTCTAAGCACAGATACGCAGTATTTT.

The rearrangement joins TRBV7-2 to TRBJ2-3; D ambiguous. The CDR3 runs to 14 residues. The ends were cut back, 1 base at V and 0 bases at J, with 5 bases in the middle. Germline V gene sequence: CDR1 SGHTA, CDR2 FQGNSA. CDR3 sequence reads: CASSLGSSTDTQYF. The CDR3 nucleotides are TGTGCCAGCAGCTTAGGTTCTAGCACAGATACGCAGTATTTT.

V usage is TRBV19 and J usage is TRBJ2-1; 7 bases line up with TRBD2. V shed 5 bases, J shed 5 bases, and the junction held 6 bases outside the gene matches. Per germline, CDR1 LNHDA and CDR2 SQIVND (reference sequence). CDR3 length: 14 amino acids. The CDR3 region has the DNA TGTGCCAGTAGTGGGCTAGCGGCCCACAATGAGCAGTTCTTC. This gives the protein CASSGLAAHNEQFF. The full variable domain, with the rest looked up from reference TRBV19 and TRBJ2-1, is DGGITQSPKYLFRKEGQNVTLSCEQNLNHDAMYWYRQDPGQGLRLIYYSQIVNDFQKGDIAEGYSVSREKKESFPLTVTSAQKNPTAFYLCASSGLAAHNEQFFGPGTRLTVL.

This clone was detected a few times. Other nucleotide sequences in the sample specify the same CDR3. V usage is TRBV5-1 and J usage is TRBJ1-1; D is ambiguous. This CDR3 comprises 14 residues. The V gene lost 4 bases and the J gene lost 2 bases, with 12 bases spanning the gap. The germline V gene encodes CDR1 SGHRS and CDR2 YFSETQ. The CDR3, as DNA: TGCGCCAGCAGCCCAGGCGGGGTTAACACTGAAGCTTTCTTT. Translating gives CASSPGGVNTEAFF.

CDR3 sequence reads: CASSMGTSGSLRNEQYF. The CDR3 DNA reads TGTGCCAGTAGTATGGGGACTAGCGGGAGTTTAAGAAACGAGCAGTACTTC. J is TRBJ2-7 and V is TRBV19; 14 bases agree with TRBD2. The CDR3 spans 17 residues. V lost 3 bases to trimming and J lost 5 bases; unmatched junction nucleotides: 9. Germline CDR1 LNHDA, CDR2 SQIVND (reference sequence).

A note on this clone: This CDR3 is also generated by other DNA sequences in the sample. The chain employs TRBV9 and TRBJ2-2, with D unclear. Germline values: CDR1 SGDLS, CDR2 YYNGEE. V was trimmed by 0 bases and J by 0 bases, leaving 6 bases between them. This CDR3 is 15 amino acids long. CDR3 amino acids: CASSVGGTNTGELFF. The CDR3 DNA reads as TGTGCCAGCAGCGTAGGAGGTACGAACACCGGGGAGCTGTTTTTT.

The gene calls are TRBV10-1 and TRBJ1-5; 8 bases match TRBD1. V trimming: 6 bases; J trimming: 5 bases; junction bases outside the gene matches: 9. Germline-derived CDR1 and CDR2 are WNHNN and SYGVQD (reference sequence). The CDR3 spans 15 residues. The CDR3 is CASSPRQGAHQPQHF. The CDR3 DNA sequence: TGCGCCAGCAGCCCCCGGCAGGGGGCTCATCAGCCCCAGCATTTT.

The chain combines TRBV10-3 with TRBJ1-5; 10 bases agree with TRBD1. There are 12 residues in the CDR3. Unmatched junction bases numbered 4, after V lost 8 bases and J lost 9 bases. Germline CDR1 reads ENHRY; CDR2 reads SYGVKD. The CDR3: CAIGTGEPPQHF. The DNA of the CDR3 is TGTGCCATCGGGACAGGGGAACCGCCCCAGCATTTT.

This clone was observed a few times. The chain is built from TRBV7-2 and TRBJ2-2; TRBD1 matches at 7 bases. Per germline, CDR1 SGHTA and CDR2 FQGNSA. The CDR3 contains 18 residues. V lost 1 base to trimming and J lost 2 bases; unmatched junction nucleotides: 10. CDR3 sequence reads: CASSLGALGTANTGELFF. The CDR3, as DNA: TGTGCCAGCAGCTTAGGGGCCCTTGGGACAGCTAACACCGGGGAGCTGTTTTTT.

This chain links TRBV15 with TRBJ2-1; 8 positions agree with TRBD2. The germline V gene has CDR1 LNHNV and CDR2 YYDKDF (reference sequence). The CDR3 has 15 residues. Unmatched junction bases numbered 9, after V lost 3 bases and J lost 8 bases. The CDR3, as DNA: TGTGCCACCAGCAGTCGAGTAGCGGGAACCGATGAGCAGTTCTTC. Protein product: CATSSRVAGTDEQFF. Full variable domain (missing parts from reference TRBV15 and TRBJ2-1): DAMVIQNPRYQVTQFGKPVTLSCSQTLNHNVMYWYQQKSSQAPKLLFHYYDKDFNNEADTPDNFQSRRPNTSFCFLDIRSPGLGDTAMYLCATSSRVAGTDEQFFGPGTRLTVL.

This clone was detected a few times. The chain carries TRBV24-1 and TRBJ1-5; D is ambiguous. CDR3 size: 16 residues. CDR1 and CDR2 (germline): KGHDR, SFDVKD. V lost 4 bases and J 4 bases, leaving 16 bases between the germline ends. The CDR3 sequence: CATSDPLAGFNQPQHF. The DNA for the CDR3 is TGTGCCACCAGTGACCCCCTGGCAGGATTTAATCAGCCCCAGCATTTT.

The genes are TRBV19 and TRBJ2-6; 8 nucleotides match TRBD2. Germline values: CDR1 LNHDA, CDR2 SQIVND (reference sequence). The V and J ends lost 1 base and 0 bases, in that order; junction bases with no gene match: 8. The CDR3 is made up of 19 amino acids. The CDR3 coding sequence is TGTGCCAGTAGTATAGCCCTAGCGGGCAAGATCTCTGGGGCCAACGTCCTGACTTTC. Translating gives CASSIALAGKISGANVLTF.

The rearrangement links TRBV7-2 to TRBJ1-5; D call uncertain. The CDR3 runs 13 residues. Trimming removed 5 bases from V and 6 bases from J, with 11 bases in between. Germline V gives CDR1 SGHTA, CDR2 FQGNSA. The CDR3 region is CASSDYGSQPQHF. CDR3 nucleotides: TGTGCCAGCAGCGATTACGGTAGTCAGCCCCAGCATTTT.

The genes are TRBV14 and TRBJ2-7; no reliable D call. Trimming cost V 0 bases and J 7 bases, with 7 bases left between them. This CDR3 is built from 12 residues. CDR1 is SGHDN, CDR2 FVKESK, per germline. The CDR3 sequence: CASSQDSREQYF. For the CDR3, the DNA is TGTGCCAGCAGCCAAGATAGTCGGGAGCAGTACTTC. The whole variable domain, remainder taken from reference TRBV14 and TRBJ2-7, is EAGVTQFPSHSVIEKGQTVTLRCDPISGHDNLYWYRRVMGKEIKFLLHFVKESKQDESGMPNNRFLAERTGGTYSTLKVQPAELEDSGVYFCASSQDSREQYFGPGTRLTVT.

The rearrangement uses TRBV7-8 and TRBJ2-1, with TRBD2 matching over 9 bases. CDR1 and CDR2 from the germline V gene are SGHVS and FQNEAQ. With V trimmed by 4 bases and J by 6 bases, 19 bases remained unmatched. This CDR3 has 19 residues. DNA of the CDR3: TGTGCCAGCAGCTCTCTCAGTCAACTTCTAGCGGGAAGAGGCAATGAGCAGTTCTTC. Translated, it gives CASSSLSQLLAGRGNEQFF. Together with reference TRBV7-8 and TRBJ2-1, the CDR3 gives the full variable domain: GAGVSQSPRYKVAKRGQDVALRCDPISGHVSLFWYQQALGQGPEFLTYFQNEAQLDKSGLPSDRFFAERPEGSVSTLKIQRTQQEDSAVYLCASSSLSQLLAGRGNEQFFGPGTRLTVL.

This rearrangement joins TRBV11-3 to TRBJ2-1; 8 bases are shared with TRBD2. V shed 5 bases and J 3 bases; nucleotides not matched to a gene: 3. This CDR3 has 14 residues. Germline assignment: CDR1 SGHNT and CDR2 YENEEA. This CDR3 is CASSEGLDYNEQFF. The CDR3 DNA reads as TGTGCCAGCAGCGAGGGACTAGACTACAATGAGCAGTTCTTC. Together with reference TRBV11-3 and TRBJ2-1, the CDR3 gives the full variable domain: EAGVVQSPRYKIIEKKQPVAFWCNPISGHNTLYWYLQNLGQGPELLIRYENEEAVDDSQLPKDRFSAERLKGVDSTLKIQPAELGDSAVYLCASSEGLDYNEQFFGPGTRLTVL.

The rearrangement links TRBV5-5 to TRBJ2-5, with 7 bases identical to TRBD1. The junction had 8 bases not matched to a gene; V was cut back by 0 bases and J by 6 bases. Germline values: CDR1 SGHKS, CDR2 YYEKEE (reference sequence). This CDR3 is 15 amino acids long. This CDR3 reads CASSLGVGGGKTQYF. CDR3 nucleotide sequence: TGTGCCAGCAGCTTGGGCGTAGGGGGCGGCAAGACCCAGTACTTC.

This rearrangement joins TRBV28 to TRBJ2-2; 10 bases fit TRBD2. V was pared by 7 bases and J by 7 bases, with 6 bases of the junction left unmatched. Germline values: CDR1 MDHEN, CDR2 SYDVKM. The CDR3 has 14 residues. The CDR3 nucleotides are TGTGCCAGCATGGCTAGCGGGAGTGTCGGGGAGCTGTTTTTT. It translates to CASMASGSVGELFF. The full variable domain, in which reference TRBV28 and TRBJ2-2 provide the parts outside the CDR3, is DVKVTQSSRYLVKRTGEKVFLECVQDMDHENMFWYRQDPGLGLRLIYFSYDVKMKEKGDIPEGYSVSREKKERFSLILESASTNQTSMYLCASMASGSVGELFFGEGSRLTVL.

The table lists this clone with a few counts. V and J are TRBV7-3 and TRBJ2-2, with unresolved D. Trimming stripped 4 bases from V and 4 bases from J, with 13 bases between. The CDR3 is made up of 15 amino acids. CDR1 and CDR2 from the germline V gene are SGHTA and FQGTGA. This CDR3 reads CASSSDTLGTGELFF. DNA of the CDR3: TGTGCCAGCAGCTCAGACACCCTGGGCACCGGGGAGCTGTTTTTT.

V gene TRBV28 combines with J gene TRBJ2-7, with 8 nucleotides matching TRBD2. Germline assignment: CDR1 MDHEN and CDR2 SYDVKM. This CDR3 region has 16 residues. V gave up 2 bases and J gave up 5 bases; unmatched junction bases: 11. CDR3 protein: CASSLARWAGGNEQYF. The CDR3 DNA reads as TGTGCCAGCAGTTTAGCCCGCTGGGCGGGAGGAAACGAGCAGTACTTC. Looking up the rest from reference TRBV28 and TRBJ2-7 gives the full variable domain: DVKVTQSSRYLVKRTGEKVFLECVQDMDHENMFWYRQDPGLGLRLIYFSYDVKMKEKGDIPEGYSVSREKKERFSLILESASTNQTSMYLCASSLARWAGGNEQYFGPGTRLTVT.

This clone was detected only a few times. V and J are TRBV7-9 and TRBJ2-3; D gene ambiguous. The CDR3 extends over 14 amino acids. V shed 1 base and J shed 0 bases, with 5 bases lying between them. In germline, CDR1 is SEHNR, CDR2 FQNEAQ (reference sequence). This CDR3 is CASSLVTSTDTQYF. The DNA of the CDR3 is TGTGCCAGCAGCTTAGTGACTAGCACAGATACGCAGTATTTT.

CDR3 residues: CASSSPRDRSGYTF. CDR3 in DNA: TGTGCCAGCAGTTCTCCCCGGGACAGGTCTGGCTACACCTTC. The V and J genes are TRBV28 and TRBJ1-2, with 8 bases matching TRBD1. The germline V gene encodes CDR1 MDHEN and CDR2 SYDVKM. This CDR3 has 14 residues. V gave up 4 bases and J gave up 7 bases; unmatched junction bases: 8.

The CDR3 sequence is CASSYSNGGFLNEQFF. CDR3 coding DNA: TGTGCCAGCAGTTACTCGAATGGGGGCTTCCTCAATGAGCAGTTCTTC. V is TRBV6-5 and J is TRBJ2-1; tentative D call: TRBD1 (6 bases). V lost 0 bases, J lost 6 bases, and 15 bases lay in between. This CDR3 spans 16 amino acids. The germline gives CDR1 MNHEY, CDR2 SVGAGI.

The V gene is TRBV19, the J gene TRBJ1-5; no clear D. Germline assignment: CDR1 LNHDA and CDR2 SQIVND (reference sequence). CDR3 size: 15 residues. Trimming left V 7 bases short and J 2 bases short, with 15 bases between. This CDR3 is CASMREFRGNQPQHF. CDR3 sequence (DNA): TGTGCCAGTATGAGGGAATTCCGGGGCAATCAGCCCCAGCATTTT.

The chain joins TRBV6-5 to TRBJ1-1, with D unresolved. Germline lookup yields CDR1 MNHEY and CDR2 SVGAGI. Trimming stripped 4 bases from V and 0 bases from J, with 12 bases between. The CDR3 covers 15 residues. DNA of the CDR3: TGTGCCAGCAGTTCTGGCTGGCGGGTGAACACTGAAGCTTTCTTT. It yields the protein CASSSGWRVNTEAFF.

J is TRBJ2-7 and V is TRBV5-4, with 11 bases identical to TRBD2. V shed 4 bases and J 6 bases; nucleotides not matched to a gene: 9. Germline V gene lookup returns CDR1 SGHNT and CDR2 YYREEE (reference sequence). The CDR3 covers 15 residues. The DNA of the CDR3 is TGTGCCAGCAGCCGGGGACTAGCGGCCAATTCCGAGCAGTACTTC. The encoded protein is CASSRGLAANSEQYF.